The clone carrying this TCR beta chain has more than one count but fewer than ten. This entry belongs to a study of blood T cell repertoires in COVID-19. Looking at the study overall: The origin of the acute and convalescent COVID-19 samples was the United States, Italy and Spain. PBMCs, B-cell-depleted T cells, or T cells provided the cDNA or gDNA that made up the material.

Participant-given clinical history determined each cohort assignment. Data came from immunoSEQ multiplex PCR; TCRdb stores just in-frame clones and leaves some out. The sample carries more than 110,000 clones, roughly four fifths recorded once. Per the germline V gene, CDR1 is GTSNPN and CDR2 is SVGIG (reference sequence). The junction had 6 bases not matched to a gene; V was cut back by 4 bases and J by 6 bases. The length of the CDR3 is 12 residues. The receptor was derived from a woman under 30 who had been exposed to COVID-19. The chain uses TRBV30 and TRBJ2-7; TRBD1 agrees at 7 bases. Sequencing input: PBMCs or T cells enriched from blood (not recorded which). The CDR3 DNA reads TGTGCCTGGAACCGGGACAGAGGCGAGCAGTACTTC. Residues: CAWNRDRGEQYF. Combining the CDR3 with reference TRBV30 and TRBJ2-7 gives the whole variable domain SQTIHQWPATLVQPVGSPLSLECTVEGTSNPNLYWYRQAAGRGLQLLFYSVGIGQISSEVPQNLSASRPQDRQFILSSKKLLLSDSGFYLCAWNRDRGEQYFGPGTRLTVT.